These 13 T cell receptor beta chains originate from one sample sequenced in a study of blood T cell repertoires in COVID-19. The repertoire was sequenced with immunoSEQ multiplex PCR; TCRdb's copy has only in-frame clones and lacks some. The table lists some 180,000 clones, approximately 80% of them singletons. Input material: peripheral blood. The receptors here all came from a woman aged 40 to 49 with COVID-19, enrolled during active disease.

The chain uses TRBV6-1 and TRBJ1-4, with 9 bases identical to TRBD1. The germline CDR1 and CDR2 sequences are MNHNS and SASEGT. The CDR3 has 15 amino acids. The J segment lost 8 bases and the V segment lost 3 bases, leaving 7 bases of the junction unmatched. The CDR3 reads CASSDIGTGSEKLFF. The CDR3 DNA follows: TGTGCCAGCAGTGACATCGGGACAGGGAGCGAAAAACTGTTTTTT.

This rearrangement joins TRBV5-6 to TRBJ2-3; TRBD2 matches at 8 bases. Looked up from germline, CDR1 is SGHDT and CDR2 is YYEEEE. The CDR3 has 15 amino acids. J was trimmed by 0 bases and V by 0 bases; bases with no gene match: 0. The CDR3 DNA sequence: TGTGCCAGCAGCTTGGAGCGGGGGAGCACAGATACGCAGTATTTT. It specifies CASSLERGSTDTQYF.

The chain is built from TRBV4-1 and TRBJ1-5; 12 bases map to TRBD1. V was pared by 5 bases and J by 5 bases, with 1 base of the junction left unmatched. Looked up from germline, CDR1 is MGHRA and CDR2 is YSYEKL. The CDR3 sequence is 14 residues long. Written as DNA, the CDR3 is TGCGCCAGCAGCGGGACAGGGGGCGATCAGCCCCAGCATTTT. Amino acid sequence: CASSGTGGDQPQHF.

Written as DNA, the CDR3 is TGTGCCAGCAGCTTGACGGTGAGCACTGAAGCTTTCTTT. Residues: CASSLTVSTEAFF. The J gene is TRBJ1-1, the V gene TRBV5-4, with unresolved D. CDR1 is SGHNT and CDR2 is YYREEE in the germline V gene (reference sequence). The CDR3 is 13 amino acids. Trimming cost V 1 base and J 4 bases, with 8 bases left between them.

The chain joins TRBV5-1 to TRBJ1-2; 7 bases are a match to TRBD1. V lost 0 bases, J lost 3 bases, and 8 bases stayed unmatched. Germline CDR1 SGHRS, CDR2 YFSETQ. This CDR3 comprises 16 residues. CDR3 sequence (DNA): TGCGCCAGCAGCTTGGCTGCGACAGGGCTGGACTATGGCTACACCTTC. Protein: CASSLAATGLDYGYTF.

The V call is TRBV19, the J call TRBJ2-5, with D perhaps matching TRBD2 (6 bases). V was pared by 6 bases and J by 2 bases, with 16 bases between. This CDR3 contains 15 residues. Germline values: CDR1 LNHDA, CDR2 SQIVND (reference sequence). CDR3 residues: CASRFDGTGQETQYF. The CDR3, as DNA: TGTGCCAGTAGGTTTGACGGGACTGGGCAAGAGACCCAGTACTTC. The full variable domain, in which reference TRBV19 and TRBJ2-5 provide the parts outside the CDR3, is DGGITQSPKYLFRKEGQNVTLSCEQNLNHDAMYWYRQDPGQGLRLIYYSQIVNDFQKGDIAEGYSVSREKKESFPLTVTSAQKNPTAFYLCASRFDGTGQETQYFGPGTRLLVL.

J is TRBJ1-5 and V is TRBV28; maybe TRBD1 (5 bases). Germline V gives CDR1 MDHEN, CDR2 SYDVKM. V lost 5 bases, J lost 2 bases, and 19 bases lay in between. The CDR3 loop spans 17 amino acids. In DNA form, the CDR3 reads TGTGCCAGCAGTCCACATCGGGGGAGTGGAGGCAATCAGCCCCAGCATTTT. Its protein product is CASSPHRGSGGNQPQHF.

The rearrangement uses TRBV5-5 and TRBJ1-1, with a tentative D call TRBD1 (5 bases). Trimming removed 3 bases from V and 0 bases from J, with 15 bases in between. Looked up from germline, CDR1 is SGHKS and CDR2 is YYEKEE (reference sequence). This CDR3 has 16 amino acids. CDR3 loop: CASSSGLMRVNTEAFF. For the CDR3, the DNA is TGTGCCAGCAGCTCGGGACTGATGAGGGTGAACACTGAAGCTTTCTTT.

This chain joins TRBV9 and TRBJ1-5, with TRBD1 matching 10 bases. This CDR3 contains 15 residues. The V segment lost 2 bases and the J segment 7 bases; nucleotides outside the gene matches: 6. The V gene's germline CDR1 is SGDLS and CDR2 YYNGEE. CDR3 coding DNA: TGTGCCAGCAGCGTGGGACAGGGGTTAGGGCAGCCCCAGCATTTT. This codes for CASSVGQGLGQPQHF.

The chain recombines TRBV14 with TRBJ1-3; D remains unclear. Trimming cost V 0 bases and J 2 bases, with 8 bases left between them. The germline V gene encodes CDR1 SGHDN and CDR2 FVKESK. This CDR3 region has 15 residues. The CDR3 DNA sequence: TGTGCCAGCAGCCAAGACGGCGGGGCTGGAAACACCATATATTTT. Its translation: CASSQDGGAGNTIYF. The whole variable domain, filled in from reference TRBV14 and TRBJ1-3, reads EAGVTQFPSHSVIEKGQTVTLRCDPISGHDNLYWYRRVMGKEIKFLLHFVKESKQDESGMPNNRFLAERTGGTYSTLKVQPAELEDSGVYFCASSQDGGAGNTIYFGEGSWLTVV.

The chain uses TRBV5-1 and TRBJ2-5; D is ambiguous. CDR3 size: 12 residues. V was pared by 2 bases and J by 4 bases, with 6 bases between. Germline-derived CDR1 and CDR2 are SGHRS and YFSETQ. The CDR3: CASSFGLETQYF. CDR3 sequence (DNA): TGCGCCAGCAGCTTCGGTTTAGAGACCCAGTACTTC. The whole variable domain, filled in from reference TRBV5-1 and TRBJ2-5, reads KAGVTQTPRYLIKTRGQQVTLSCSPISGHRSVSWYQQTPGQGLQFLFEYFSETQRNKGNFPGRFSGRQFSNSRSEMNVSTLELGDSALYLCASSFGLETQYFGPGTRLLVL.

This chain uses TRBV6-1 with TRBJ1-5, with TRBD1 matching over 7 bases. The ends lost 9 bases at V and 4 bases at J; junction bases unmatched: 6. Per germline, CDR1 MNHNS and CDR2 SASEGT. The CDR3 length is 13 residues. The CDR3: CASTQGSNQPQHF. The CDR3 nucleotides read TGTGCCAGTACACAGGGGTCTAATCAGCCCCAGCATTTT.

CDR3: CASSPRTSGLHNEQFF. CDR3 sequence (DNA): TGTGCCAGTAGTCCGCGGACTAGCGGGCTTCACAATGAGCAGTTCTTC. The chain combines TRBV19 with TRBJ2-1; 11 bases agree with TRBD2. The V gene's germline CDR1 is LNHDA and CDR2 SQIVND (reference sequence). The CDR3 loop spans 16 amino acids. V was clipped by 5 bases and J by 5 bases; unmatched bases: 8.